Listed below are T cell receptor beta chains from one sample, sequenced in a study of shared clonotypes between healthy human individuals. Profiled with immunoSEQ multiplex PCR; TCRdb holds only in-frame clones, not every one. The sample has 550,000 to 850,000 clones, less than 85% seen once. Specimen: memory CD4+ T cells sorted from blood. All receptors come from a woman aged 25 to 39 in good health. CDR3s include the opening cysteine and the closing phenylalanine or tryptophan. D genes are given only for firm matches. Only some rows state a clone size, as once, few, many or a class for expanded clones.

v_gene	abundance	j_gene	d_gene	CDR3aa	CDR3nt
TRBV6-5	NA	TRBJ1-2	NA	CASSREAGANYGYTF	TGTGCCAGCAGCCGCGAAGCAGGCGCTAACTATGGCTACACCTTC
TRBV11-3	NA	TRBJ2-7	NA	CASSLGADGTYEQYF	TGTGCCAGCAGCTTGGGGGCCGACGGTACCTACGAGCAGTACTTC
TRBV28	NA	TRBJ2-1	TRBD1	CASRPAGQGRNEQFF	TGTGCCAGCAGACCGGCGGGACAGGGACGCAATGAGCAGTTCTTC
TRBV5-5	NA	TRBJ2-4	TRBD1	CASSLEGQGNIQYF	TGTGCCAGCAGCTTGGAGGGACAGGGAAACATTCAGTACTTC
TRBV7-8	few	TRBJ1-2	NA	CASSFQGSSLGYTF	TGTGCCAGCAGCTTTCAGGGCTCTTCCCTTGGCTACACCTTC
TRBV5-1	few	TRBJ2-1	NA	CASSLAGSNEQFF	TGCGCCAGCAGCTTGGCGGGATCCAATGAGCAGTTCTTC
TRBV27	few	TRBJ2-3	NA	CASSLGGGAVTQYF	TGTGCCAGCAGTTTAGGAGGGGGGGCAGTTACGCAGTATTTT
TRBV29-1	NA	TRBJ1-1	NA	CSVGLRAGGNTEAFF	TGCAGCGTTGGGCTTAGGGCGGGGGGGAACACTGAAGCTTTCTTT
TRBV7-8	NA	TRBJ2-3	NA	CASSPGDLARRDTQYF	TGTGCCAGCAGCCCGGGGGATTTAGCTAGGAGGGATACGCAGTATTTT
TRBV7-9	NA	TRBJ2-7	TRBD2	CASSPPSGRGSYEQYF	TGTGCCAGCAGCCCTCCTAGCGGGAGGGGGTCCTACGAGCAGTACTTC
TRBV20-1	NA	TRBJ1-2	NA	CSAGQRYGYTF	TGCAGTGCTGGACAGCGTTATGGCTACACCTTC
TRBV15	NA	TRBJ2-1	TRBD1	CATSREQGAEEQFF	TGTGCCACCAGCAGAGAGCAGGGGGCTGAAGAGCAGTTCTTC
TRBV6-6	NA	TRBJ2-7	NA	CASSYERRSYEQYF	TGTGCCAGCAGTTACGAGCGCAGGTCCTACGAGCAGTACTTC
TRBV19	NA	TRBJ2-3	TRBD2	CASSGLADTQYF	TGTGCCAGTAGTGGACTAGCAGATACGCAGTATTTT
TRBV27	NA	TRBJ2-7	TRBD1	CASSPRNDRAYEQYF	TGTGCCAGCAGTCCACGTAACGACAGGGCCTACGAGCAGTACTTC
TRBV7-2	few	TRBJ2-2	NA	CASSAINTGELFF	TGTGCCAGCAGCGCTATCAACACCGGGGAGCTGTTTTTT
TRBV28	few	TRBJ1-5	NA	CASSFGGSSNQPQHF	TGTGCCAGCAGTTTCGGCGGTAGTAGCAATCAGCCCCAGCATTTT
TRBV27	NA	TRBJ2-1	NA	CASRSGASTREQFF	TGTGCCAGCAGGTCTGGGGCTAGCACCCGTGAGCAGTTCTTC
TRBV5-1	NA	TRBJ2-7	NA	CASSFVFSPTEGLEQYF	TGCGCCAGCAGCTTCGTATTTTCCCCTACCGAGGGGCTCGAGCAGTACTTC
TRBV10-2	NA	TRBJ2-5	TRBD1	CASNRQGPQETQYF	TGCGCCAGCAACCGACAGGGACCACAAGAGACCCAGTACTTC
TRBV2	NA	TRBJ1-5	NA	CASSEISNQPQHF	TGTGCCAGCAGTGAAATAAGCAATCAGCCCCAGCATTTT
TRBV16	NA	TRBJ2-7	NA	CASSKGDLFLYEQYF	TGTGCCAGCAGCAAAGGGGACTTATTCCTGTACGAGCAGTACTTC
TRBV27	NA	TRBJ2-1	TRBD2	CASSSWTSGRAVYEQFF	TGTGCCAGCAGTTCTTGGACTAGCGGGAGGGCCGTCTATGAGCAGTTCTTC
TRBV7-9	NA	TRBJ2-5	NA	CASSLGQIQETQYF	TGTGCCAGCAGCTTAGGACAGATCCAAGAGACCCAGTACTTC
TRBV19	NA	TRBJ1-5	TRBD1	CASSIDQGGQADQPQHF	TGTGCCAGTAGTATAGATCAGGGGGGACAGGCCGATCAGCCCCAGCATTTT
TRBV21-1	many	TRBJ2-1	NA	CASSRGTSGTAYNEQFF	TGTGCCAGCAGCAGGGGGACTAGCGGGACCGCATACAATGAGCAGTTCTTC
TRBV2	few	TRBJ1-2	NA	CASSSDVNYGYTF	TGTGCCAGCAGTTCGGATGTAAACTATGGCTACACCTTC
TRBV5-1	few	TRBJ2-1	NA	CASSLGQSSHEQFF	TGCGCCAGCAGCTTGGGGCAGAGTTCGCATGAGCAGTTCTTC
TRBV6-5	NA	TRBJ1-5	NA	CASSYGKQPQHF	TGTGCCAGCAGTTACGGGAAGCAGCCCCAGCATTTT
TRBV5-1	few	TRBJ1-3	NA	CASSWGSRRDSGNTIYF	TGCGCCAGCAGCTGGGGGTCTCGGCGGGACTCTGGAAACACCATATATTTT
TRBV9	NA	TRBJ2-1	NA	CASSGVVYNEQFF	TGTGCCAGCAGCGGTGTAGTCTACAATGAGCAGTTCTTC
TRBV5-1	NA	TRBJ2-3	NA	CASSRTGFTDTQYF	TGCGCCAGCAGTCGAACTGGATTCACAGATACGCAGTATTTT
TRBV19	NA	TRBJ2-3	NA	CASSPHQGEGGDTQYF	TGTGCCAGTAGTCCCCATCAGGGGGAGGGTGGGGATACGCAGTATTTT
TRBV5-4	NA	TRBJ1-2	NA	CASSHGRGRDYGYTF	TGTGCCAGCAGCCATGGGAGGGGTCGTGACTATGGCTACACCTTC
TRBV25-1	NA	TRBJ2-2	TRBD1	CASSGQGAVNTGELFF	TGTGCCAGCAGTGGCCAGGGGGCGGTCAACACCGGGGAGCTGTTTTTT
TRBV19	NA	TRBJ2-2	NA	CASRVGTTDTGELFF	TGTGCCAGTAGAGTCGGGACAACGGACACCGGGGAGCTGTTTTTT
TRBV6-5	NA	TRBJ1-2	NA	CATKSTRFSYGYTF	TGTGCCACCAAGTCTACACGTTTCAGCTATGGCTACACCTTC
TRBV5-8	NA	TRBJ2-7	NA	CASSLGPEQYF	TGTGCCAGCAGCCTCGGACCCGAGCAGTACTTC
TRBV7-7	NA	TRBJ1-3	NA	CASSPIYSGNTIYF	TGTGCCAGCAGCCCGATCTACTCTGGAAACACCATATATTTT
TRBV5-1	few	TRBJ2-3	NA	CASSLEGRYDTDTQYF	TGCGCCAGCAGCTTGGAGGGGAGGTATGACACAGATACGCAGTATTTT
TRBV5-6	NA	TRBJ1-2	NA	CASSLGPAGVGYGYTF	TGTGCCAGCAGCTTGGGACCGGCAGGGGTTGGCTATGGCTACACCTTC
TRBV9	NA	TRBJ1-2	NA	CASSVNRDNGYTF	TGTGCCAGCAGCGTGAACAGGGACAATGGCTACACCTTC
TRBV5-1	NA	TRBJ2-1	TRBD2	CASSLASSGYNEQFF	TGCGCCAGCAGCTTGGCTTCTAGCGGTTACAATGAGCAGTTCTTC
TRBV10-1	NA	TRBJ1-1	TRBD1	CASRGQGVGEAFF	TGCGCCAGCAGAGGACAGGGAGTGGGCGAAGCTTTCTTT
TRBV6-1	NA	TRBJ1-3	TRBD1	CASSHRGHSGNTIYF	TGTGCCAGCAGTCACAGGGGACACTCTGGAAACACCATATATTTT